This is a list of T cell receptor beta chains from one sample in a study of neoadjuvant anti-PD-1 for oral cavity cancer. Repertoires were generated with immunoSEQ multiplex PCR, while TCRdb's copy carries only in-frame clones and drops some. The sample has roughly 32,000 clones, just under 80% seen once. The specimen comprised PBMCs, sampled after nivolumab (anti-PD-1) treatment. The origin of the receptors is a person aged 40 to 85 with oral cavity squamous cell carcinoma. Each CDR3 is given with its conserved first and last residue. A D gene is named only where the DNA matches it firmly. Size is omitted from some rows. Given values are once, few, many or a class for expanded clones.

NA	NA	TRBV7-2	TRBJ2-7	11	TGTGCCAGCAGCTTTTTAAACGAGCAGTACTTC	CASSFLNEQYF
NA	TRBD1	TRBV19	TRBJ1-2	14	TGTGCCAGCACTCTTGCCACAGGGGGCGTGGGGTGGACCTTC	CASTLATGGVGWTF
NA	TRBD1	TRBV11-2	TRBJ1-4	17	TGTGCCAGCAGCCGGGACAGGACCTTAGCAACTAATGAAAAACTGTTTTTT	CASSRDRTLATNEKLFF
NA	NA	TRBV7-9	TRBJ2-5	15	TGTGCCAGCAGACGCAGGGGGGATATGCAAGAGACCCAGTACTTC	CASRRRGDMQETQYF
NA	NA	TRBV5-1	TRBJ1-4	15	TGCGCCAGCAGCCCTCGGTTGGGGGGAAGTGAAAAACTGTTTTTT	CASSPRLGGSEKLFF
few	TRBD2	TRBV9	TRBJ2-5	15	TGTGCCAGCAGCGGGACTAGCGACGGTCCGAGGACCCAGTACTTC	CASSGTSDGPRTQYF
NA	TRBD1	TRBV7-9	TRBJ2-1	17	TGTGCCAGCAGCTTAGCCGGGTACAGGGGGCTACTGAATGAGCAGTTCTTC	CASSLAGYRGLLNEQFF
NA	NA	TRBV19	TRBJ2-3	12	TGTGCCAGTAGTACAGGGACAGATACGCAGTATTTT	CASSTGTDTQYF
NA	NA	TRBV9	TRBJ1-1	15	TGTGCCAGCAGCGTAGGCGACGGACCTTTCACTGAAGCTTTCTTT	CASSVGDGPFTEAFF
NA	TRBD1	TRBV7-7	TRBJ2-7	14	TGTGCCAGCAGCCCTCTCGCAGGGGGTTACGAGCAGTACTTC	CASSPLAGGYEQYF
once	NA	TRBV28	TRBJ2-2	16	TGTGCCAGCAGTACCCAGGGGAGGGAGAACACCGGGGAGCTGTTTTTT	CASSTQGRENTGELFF
NA	TRBD1	TRBV4-1	TRBJ2-3	17	TGCGCCAGCAGCCAAGCCCCGGGACAGACAAGCACAGATACGCAGTATTTT	CASSQAPGQTSTDTQYF
NA	NA	TRBV7-2	TRBJ2-7	14	TGTGCCAGCAGCTCAATCGGGTCTGCCTACGAGCAGTACTTC	CASSSIGSAYEQYF
NA	NA	TRBV28	TRBJ1-2	13	TGTGCCAGCATTGGCAGGTCCATCGCGGGCTACACCTTC	CASIGRSIAGYTF
NA	NA	TRBV11-2	TRBJ2-1	15	TGTGCCAGCATGACCCAGCGAAGGGGGAGGAGTGAGCAGTTCTTC	CASMTQRRGRSEQFF
few	NA	TRBV27	TRBJ1-1	15	TGTGCCAGCAGTTTAACGACAGGAGGCTTCACTGAAGCTTTCTTT	CASSLTTGGFTEAFF
NA	NA	TRBV5-6	TRBJ1-5	13	TGTGCCAGCAGCTCAGGGGCGGTTCAGCCCCAGCATTTT	CASSSGAVQPQHF
NA	TRBD1	TRBV6-5	TRBJ1-2	12	TGTGCCAGCAAGGGCAGGGGGTATGGCTACACCTTC	CASKGRGYGYTF
NA	NA	TRBV7-9	TRBJ1-1	15	TGTGCCAGCAGCTTAGTTCCATCTATGAACACTGAAGCTTTCTTT	CASSLVPSMNTEAFF
NA	NA	TRBV30	TRBJ2-7	13	TGTGCCTGGAGTTCGGCCCTCTCCTACGAGCAGTACTTC	CAWSSALSYEQYF
once	TRBD1	TRBV19	TRBJ2-4	14	TGTGCCAGTAGTTCAACAGGGGTCGTAACCATTCAGTACTTC	CASSSTGVVTIQYF
NA	TRBD1	TRBV27	TRBJ1-2	14	TGTGCCAGCAGTAGGACAGGGGATTTACTTGGCTACACCTTC	CASSRTGDLLGYTF
once	NA	TRBV5-4	TRBJ1-2	13	TGTGCCAGCAGCTTGCCGGGGGGTAATGGCTACACCTTC	CASSLPGGNGYTF
NA	NA	TRBV7-8	TRBJ1-1	15	TGTGCCAGCAGCTTGACACAGGGTTCGAACACTGAAGCTTTCTTT	CASSLTQGSNTEAFF
NA	NA	TRBV29-1	TRBJ1-2	13	TGCAGCGTTGAGGGGGGCGGGTTCTATGGCTACACCTTC	CSVEGGGFYGYTF
NA	TRBD1	TRBV4-3	TRBJ2-1	17	TGCGCCAGCAGCTATCAAGCCGTCCGGGACAGATACAATGAGCAGTTCTTC	CASSYQAVRDRYNEQFF
NA	NA	TRBV7-3	TRBJ2-3	15	TGTGCCAGCAGCACGGGTCCCACTAGCACAGATACGCAGTATTTT	CASSTGPTSTDTQYF
NA	TRBD1	TRBV4-1	TRBJ1-1	16	TGCGCCAGCAGCCCCACAGGGGTTGAAGCGAACACTGAAGCTTTCTTT	CASSPTGVEANTEAFF
few	NA	TRBV28	TRBJ1-2	13	TGTGCCAGCAGTTTTGGGTCGTACTATGGCTACACCTTC	CASSFGSYYGYTF
NA	NA	TRBV30	TRBJ1-2	13	TGTGCCTGGAGTGCGGACCTTAACTATGGCTACACCTTC	CAWSADLNYGYTF
NA	TRBD1	TRBV18	TRBJ1-5	15	TGTGCCAGCTCACCATCGACAGGGGGCAATCAGCCCCAGCATTTT	CASSPSTGGNQPQHF
once	NA	TRBV7-2	TRBJ2-1	15	TGTGCCAGCAGCCCCCAGGGAGGTTCCTACAATGAGCAGTTCTTC	CASSPQGGSYNEQFF
NA	TRBD1	TRBV28	TRBJ1-1	15	TGTGCCAGCAGTTACGACAGGGGCAGGAACACTGAAGCTTTCTTT	CASSYDRGRNTEAFF
NA	NA	TRBV7-2	TRBJ2-7	13	TGTGCCAGCAGCCCCGGCGGGTCCTACGAGCAGTACTTC	CASSPGGSYEQYF
NA	NA	TRBV15	TRBJ1-1	14	TGTGCCACCAGCAGAGATTTGTCTCCTACTGAAGCTTTCTTT	CATSRDLSPTEAFF
NA	NA	TRBV5-6	TRBJ2-4	17	TGTGCCAGCAGCCCACCGCTGGGGGGGCCGAGGTCCAACATTCAGTACTTC	CASSPPLGGPRSNIQYF
NA	NA	TRBV19	TRBJ2-5	12	TGTGCCAGTAGTATAGGGGGTGAGACCCAGTACTTC	CASSIGGETQYF
once	TRBD1	TRBV4-3	TRBJ2-7	14	TGCGCCAGCAGCCGGGGGACAGAGAATTACGAGCAGTACTTC	CASSRGTENYEQYF
NA	TRBD1	TRBV5-4	TRBJ1-2	14	TGTGCCAGCAGATCTCAGGGGGGGCCCTATGGCTACACCTTC	CASRSQGGPYGYTF
medium-sized	TRBD2	TRBV6-4	TRBJ2-1	14	TGTGCCAGCAGTGACTCAGGGGAGGGCAATGAGCAGTTCTTC	CASSDSGEGNEQFF